These T cell receptor beta chains were read from a single sample in a study of blood T cell repertoires in COVID-19. Only in-frame clones appear in the TCRdb table, and some are missing; sequencing was by immunoSEQ multiplex PCR. Of 350,000 to 450,000 clones in the sample, roughly 90% are singletons; the top ten hold 0.95% to 1.5%. The sample comprised peripheral blood. These receptors were obtained from a middle-aged man with acute or convalescent COVID-19. Each CDR3 is given with its conserved first and last residue. The D gene is left open where the match is weak. A row's size may be missing; if present it is once, few, many or a size class.

once	-	TRBJ1-3	TRBV4-2	CASFNADTIYF	TGTGCCAGCTTCAACGCGGACACCATATATTTT
-	TRBD1	TRBJ2-5	TRBV12-3/TRBV12-4	CASSLYGQGHF	TGTGCCAGCAGTTTATACGGACAGGGTCACTTC
-	-	TRBJ1-2	TRBV5-1	CASSSSLTGSYGYTF	TGCGCCAGCAGCTCCTCTCTAACAGGGTCCTATGGCTACACCTTC
-	TRBD2	TRBJ2-7	TRBV27	CASSLSRGSSNEQYF	TGTGCCAGCAGTTTGTCGCGGGGGTCCAGTAACGAGCAGTACTTC
-	TRBD2	TRBJ2-7	TRBV13	CASSPGLAGQYEQYF	TGTGCCAGCAGCCCGGGACTAGCGGGGCAGTACGAGCAGTACTTC
-	-	TRBJ2-2	TRBV28	CASSPRLTGELFF	TGTGCCAGCAGTCCTCGACTCACCGGGGAGCTGTTTTTT
-	-	TRBJ2-6	TRBV4-3	CASSQKPYDREVSSGANVLTF	TGCGCCAGCAGTCAAAAGCCCTACGACAGGGAGGTTAGCTCTGGGGCCAACGTCCTGACTTTC
once	TRBD1	TRBJ2-3	TRBV30	CAWSVQGYGDTQYF	TGTGCCTGGAGTGTACAGGGGTATGGAGATACGCAGTATTTT
-	-	TRBJ1-5	TRBV28	CASTPGTAGNQPQHF	TGTGCCAGCACCCCGGGTACGGCCGGTAATCAGCCCCAGCATTTT
-	TRBD1	TRBJ1-2	TRBV9	CASSVDPGGAKIGYTF	TGTGCCAGCAGCGTAGATCCAGGGGGCGCAAAGATTGGCTACACCTTC
once	TRBD2	TRBJ2-7	TRBV5-1	CASSLAGTSYSEQYF	TGCGCCAGCAGCCTGGCCGGGACTAGTTATTCCGAGCAGTACTTC
-	-	TRBJ1-4	TRBV29-1	CSVGDNLYEKLFF	TGCAGCGTAGGGGACAACCTTTATGAAAAACTGTTTTTT
few	-	TRBJ1-5	TRBV27	CASSFRVNQPQHF	TGTGCCAGCAGTTTCAGGGTCAATCAGCCCCAGCATTTT
-	TRBD1	TRBJ2-3	TRBV6-6	CASSRDRGRRRDTQYF	TGTGCCAGCAGTAGAGACAGGGGGCGCCGGCGAGATACGCAGTATTTT
-	TRBD2	TRBJ2-1	TRBV4-1	CASSQEGSGNYNEQFF	TGCGCCAGCAGCCAAGAAGGTAGCGGGAACTACAATGAGCAGTTCTTC
-	-	TRBJ1-5	TRBV2	CASSEARALQPQHF	TGTGCCAGCAGTGAAGCGCGGGCTCTCCAGCCCCAGCATTTT
-	-	TRBJ2-5	TRBV2	CASSKGLPPETQYF	TGTGCCAGCAGTAAGGGACTGCCCCCAGAGACCCAGTACTTC
few	-	TRBJ2-2	TRBV30	CASRLGGFAGELFF	TGTGCCTCCCGCCTTGGGGGGTTCGCCGGGGAGCTGTTTTTT